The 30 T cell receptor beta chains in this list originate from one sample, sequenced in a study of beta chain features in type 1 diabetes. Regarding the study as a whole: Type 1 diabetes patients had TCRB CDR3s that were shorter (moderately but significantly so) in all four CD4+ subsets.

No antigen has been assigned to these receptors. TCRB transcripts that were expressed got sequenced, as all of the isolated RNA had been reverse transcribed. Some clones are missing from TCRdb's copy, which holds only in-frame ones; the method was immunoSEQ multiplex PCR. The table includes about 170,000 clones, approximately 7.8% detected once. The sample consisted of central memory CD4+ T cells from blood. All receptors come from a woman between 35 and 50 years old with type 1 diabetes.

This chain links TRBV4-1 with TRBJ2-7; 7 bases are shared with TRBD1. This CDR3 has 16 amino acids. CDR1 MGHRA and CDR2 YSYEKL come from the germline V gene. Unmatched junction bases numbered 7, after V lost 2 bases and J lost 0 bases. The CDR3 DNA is TGCGCCAGCAGCCAACTGCCGGGACAGAGCTCCTACGAGCAGTACTTC. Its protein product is CASSQLPGQSSYEQYF.

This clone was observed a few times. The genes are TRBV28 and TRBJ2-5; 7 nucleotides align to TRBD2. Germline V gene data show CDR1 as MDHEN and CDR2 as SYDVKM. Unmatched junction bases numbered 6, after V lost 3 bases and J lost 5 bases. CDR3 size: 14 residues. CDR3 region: CASSFGGSKETQYF. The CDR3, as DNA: TGTGCCAGCAGTTTTGGCGGGAGCAAGGAGACCCAGTACTTC. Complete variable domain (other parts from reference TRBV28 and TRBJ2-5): DVKVTQSSRYLVKRTGEKVFLECVQDMDHENMFWYRQDPGLGLRLIYFSYDVKMKEKGDIPEGYSVSREKKERFSLILESASTNQTSMYLCASSFGGSKETQYFGPGTRLLVL.

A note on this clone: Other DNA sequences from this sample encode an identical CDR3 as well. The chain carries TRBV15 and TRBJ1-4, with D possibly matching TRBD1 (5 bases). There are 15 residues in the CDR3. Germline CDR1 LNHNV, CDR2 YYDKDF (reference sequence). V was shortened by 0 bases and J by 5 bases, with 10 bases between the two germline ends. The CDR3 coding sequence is TGTGCCACCAGCAGAGATGGGGGGTCAAATGAAAAACTGTTTTTT. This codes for CATSRDGGSNEKLFF.

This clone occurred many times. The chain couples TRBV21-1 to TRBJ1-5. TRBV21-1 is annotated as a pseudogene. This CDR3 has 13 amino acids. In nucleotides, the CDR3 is TGTGCCAGCAGCAAGGGGAGTAATCAGCCCCAGCATTTT. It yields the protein CASSKGSNQPQHF.

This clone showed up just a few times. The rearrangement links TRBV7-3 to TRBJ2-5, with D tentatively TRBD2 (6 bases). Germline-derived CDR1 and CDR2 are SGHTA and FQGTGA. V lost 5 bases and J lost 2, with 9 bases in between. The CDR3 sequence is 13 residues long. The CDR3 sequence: CASSPGSQETQYF. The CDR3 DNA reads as TGTGCCAGCAGCCCCGGGAGTCAAGAGACCCAGTACTTC.

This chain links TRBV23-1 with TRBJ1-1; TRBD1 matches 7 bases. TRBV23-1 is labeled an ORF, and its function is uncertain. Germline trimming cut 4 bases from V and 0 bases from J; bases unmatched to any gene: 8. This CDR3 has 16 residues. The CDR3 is CASSLSRQGMNTEAFF. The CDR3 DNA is TGCGCCAGCAGTCTATCGCGACAGGGTATGAACACTGAAGCTTTCTTT.

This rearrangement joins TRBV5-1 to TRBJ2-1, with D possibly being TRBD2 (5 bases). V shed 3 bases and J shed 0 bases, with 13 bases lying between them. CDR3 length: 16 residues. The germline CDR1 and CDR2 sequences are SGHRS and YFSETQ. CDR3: CASSSPTGNSYNEQFF. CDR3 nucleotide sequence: TGCGCCAGCAGCTCCCCAACGGGGAACTCCTACAATGAGCAGTTCTTC.

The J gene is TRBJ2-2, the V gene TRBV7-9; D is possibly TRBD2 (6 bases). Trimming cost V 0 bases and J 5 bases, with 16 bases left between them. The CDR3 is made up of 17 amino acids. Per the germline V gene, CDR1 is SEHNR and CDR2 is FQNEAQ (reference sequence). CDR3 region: CASSLAGISGGTGELFF. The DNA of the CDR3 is TGTGCCAGCAGCTTAGCGGGGATATCCGGGGGAACCGGGGAGCTGTTTTTT. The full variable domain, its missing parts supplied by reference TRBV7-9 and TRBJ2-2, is DTGVSQNPRHKITKRGQNVTFRCDPISEHNRLYWYRQTLGQGPEFLTYFQNEAQLEKSRLLSDRFSAERPKGSFSTLEIQRTEQGDSAMYLCASSLAGISGGTGELFFGEGSRLTVL.

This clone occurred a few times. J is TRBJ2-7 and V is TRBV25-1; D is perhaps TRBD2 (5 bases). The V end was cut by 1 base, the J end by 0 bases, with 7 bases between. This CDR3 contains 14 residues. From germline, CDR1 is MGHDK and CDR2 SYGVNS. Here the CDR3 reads CASSESRGSYEQYF. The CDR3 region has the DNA TGTGCCAGCAGTGAATCACGGGGCTCCTACGAGCAGTACTTC.

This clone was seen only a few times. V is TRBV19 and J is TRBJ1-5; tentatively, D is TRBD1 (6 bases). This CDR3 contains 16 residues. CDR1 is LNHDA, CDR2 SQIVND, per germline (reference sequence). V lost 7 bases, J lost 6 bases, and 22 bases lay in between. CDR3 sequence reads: CASKRGGTPRGQPQHF. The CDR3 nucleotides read TGTGCCAGTAAACGGGGGGGGACACCTCGGGGTCAGCCCCAGCATTTT.

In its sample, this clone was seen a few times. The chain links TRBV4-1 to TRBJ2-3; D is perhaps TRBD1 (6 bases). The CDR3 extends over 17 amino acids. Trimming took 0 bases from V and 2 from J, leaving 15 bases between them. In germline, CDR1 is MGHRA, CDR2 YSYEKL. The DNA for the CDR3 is TGCGCCAGCAGCCAAGATAGTCGTACAGGGACCACAGATACGCAGTATTTT. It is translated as CASSQDSRTGTTDTQYF.

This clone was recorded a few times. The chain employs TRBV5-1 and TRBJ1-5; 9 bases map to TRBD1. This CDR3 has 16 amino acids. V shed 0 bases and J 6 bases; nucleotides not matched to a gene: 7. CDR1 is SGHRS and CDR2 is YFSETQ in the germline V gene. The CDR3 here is CASSLGITGGSQPQHF. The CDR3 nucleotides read TGCGCCAGCAGCTTGGGGATTACAGGGGGCAGTCAGCCCCAGCATTTT.

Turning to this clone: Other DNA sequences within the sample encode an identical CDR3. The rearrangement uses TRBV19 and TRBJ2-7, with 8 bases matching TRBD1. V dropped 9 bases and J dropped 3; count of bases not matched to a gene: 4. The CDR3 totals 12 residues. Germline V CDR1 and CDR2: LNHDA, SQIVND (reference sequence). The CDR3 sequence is CASSDRGYEQYF. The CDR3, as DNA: TGTGCCAGCTCAGACAGGGGCTACGAGCAGTACTTC.

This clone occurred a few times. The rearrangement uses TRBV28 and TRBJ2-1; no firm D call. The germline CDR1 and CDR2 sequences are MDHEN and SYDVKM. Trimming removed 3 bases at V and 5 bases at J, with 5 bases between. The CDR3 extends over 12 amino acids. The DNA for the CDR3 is TGTGCCAGCAGTTTGCAGGACAATGAGCAGTTCTTC. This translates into CASSLQDNEQFF.

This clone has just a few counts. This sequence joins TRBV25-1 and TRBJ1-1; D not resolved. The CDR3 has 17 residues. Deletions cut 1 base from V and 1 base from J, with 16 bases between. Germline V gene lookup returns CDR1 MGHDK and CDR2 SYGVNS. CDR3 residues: CASSELVGGPQNTEAFF. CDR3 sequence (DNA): TGTGCCAGCAGTGAATTAGTTGGCGGTCCGCAGAACACTGAAGCTTTCTTT. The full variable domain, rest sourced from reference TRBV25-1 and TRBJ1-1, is EADIYQTPRYLVIGTGKKITLECSQTMGHDKMYWYQQDPGMELHLIHYSYGVNSTEKGDLSSESTVSRIRTEHFPLTLESARPSHTSQYLCASSELVGGPQNTEAFFGQGTRLTVV.

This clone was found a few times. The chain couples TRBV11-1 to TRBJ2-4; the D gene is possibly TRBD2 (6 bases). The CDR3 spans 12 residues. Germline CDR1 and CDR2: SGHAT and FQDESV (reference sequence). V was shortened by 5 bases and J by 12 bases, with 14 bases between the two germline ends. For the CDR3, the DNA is TGTGCCAGCAGCCCCGATGGAGGGGCTCAGTACTTC. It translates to CASSPDGGAQYF.

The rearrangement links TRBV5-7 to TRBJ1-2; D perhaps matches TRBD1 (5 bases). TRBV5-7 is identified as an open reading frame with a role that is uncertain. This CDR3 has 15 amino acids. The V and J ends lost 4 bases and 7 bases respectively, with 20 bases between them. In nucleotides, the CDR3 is TGTGCCAGCAGCCCCGGACTAAACGGGGGTATTGGCTACACCTTC. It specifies CASSPGLNGGIGYTF.

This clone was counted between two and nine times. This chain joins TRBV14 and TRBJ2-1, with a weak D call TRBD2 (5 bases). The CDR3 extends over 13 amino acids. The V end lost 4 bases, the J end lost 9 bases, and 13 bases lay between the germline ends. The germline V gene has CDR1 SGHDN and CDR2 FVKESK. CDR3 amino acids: CASSPARATEQFF. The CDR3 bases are TGTGCCAGCAGCCCCGCGCGGGCAACTGAGCAGTTCTTC.

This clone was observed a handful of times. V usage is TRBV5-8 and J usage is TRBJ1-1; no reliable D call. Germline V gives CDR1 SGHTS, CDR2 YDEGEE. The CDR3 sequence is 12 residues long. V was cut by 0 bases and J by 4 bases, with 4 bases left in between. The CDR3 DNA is TGTGCCAGCAGCTTGGGGGCCACTGAAGCTTTCTTT. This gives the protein CASSLGATEAFF.

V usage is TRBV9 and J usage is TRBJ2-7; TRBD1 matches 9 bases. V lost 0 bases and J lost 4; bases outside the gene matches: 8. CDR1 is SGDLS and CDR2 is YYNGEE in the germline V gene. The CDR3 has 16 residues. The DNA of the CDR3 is TGTGCCAGCAGCGTAGGCCGGGACAGGGTGTGGTACGAGCAGTACTTC. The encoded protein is CASSVGRDRVWYEQYF.

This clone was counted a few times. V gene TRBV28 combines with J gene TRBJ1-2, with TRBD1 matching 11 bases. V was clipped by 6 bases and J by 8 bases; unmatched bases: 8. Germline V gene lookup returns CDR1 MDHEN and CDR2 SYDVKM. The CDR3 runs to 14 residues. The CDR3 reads CASSPGQGAWGYTF. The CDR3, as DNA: TGTGCCAGCAGCCCCGGACAGGGGGCATGGGGCTACACCTTC.

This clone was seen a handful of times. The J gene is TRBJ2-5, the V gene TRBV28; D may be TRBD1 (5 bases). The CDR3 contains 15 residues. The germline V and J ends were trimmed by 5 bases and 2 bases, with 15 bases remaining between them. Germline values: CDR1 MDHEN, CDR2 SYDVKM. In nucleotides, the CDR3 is TGTGCCAGCAGTCTTCCCCTGACAGCACAAGAGACCCAGTACTTC. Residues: CASSLPLTAQETQYF.

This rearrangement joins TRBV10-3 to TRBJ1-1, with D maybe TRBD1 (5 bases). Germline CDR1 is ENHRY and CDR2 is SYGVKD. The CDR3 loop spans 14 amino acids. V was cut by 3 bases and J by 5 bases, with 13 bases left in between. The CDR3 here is CAISDPVGATEAFF. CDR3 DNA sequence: TGTGCCATCAGTGACCCCGTAGGGGCAACTGAAGCTTTCTTT.

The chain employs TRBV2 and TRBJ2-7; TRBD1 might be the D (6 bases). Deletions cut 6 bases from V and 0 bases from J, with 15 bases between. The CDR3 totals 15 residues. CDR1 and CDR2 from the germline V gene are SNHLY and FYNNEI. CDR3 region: CASRVQGRGSYEQYF. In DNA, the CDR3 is TGTGCCAGCAGAGTACAGGGCCGCGGCTCCTACGAGCAGTACTTC. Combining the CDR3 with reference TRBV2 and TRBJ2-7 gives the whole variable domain EPEVTQTPSHQVTQMGQEVILRCVPISNHLYFYWYRQILGQKVEFLVSFYNNEISEKSEIFDDQFSVERPDGSNFTLKIRSTKLEDSAMYFCASRVQGRGSYEQYFGPGTRLTVT.

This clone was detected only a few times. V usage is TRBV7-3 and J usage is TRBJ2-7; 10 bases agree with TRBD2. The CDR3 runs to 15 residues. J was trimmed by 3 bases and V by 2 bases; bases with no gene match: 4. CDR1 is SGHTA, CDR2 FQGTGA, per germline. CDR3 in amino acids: CASSLEGTSDYEQYF. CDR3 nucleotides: TGTGCCAGCAGCTTAGAGGGGACTAGCGACTACGAGCAGTACTTC.

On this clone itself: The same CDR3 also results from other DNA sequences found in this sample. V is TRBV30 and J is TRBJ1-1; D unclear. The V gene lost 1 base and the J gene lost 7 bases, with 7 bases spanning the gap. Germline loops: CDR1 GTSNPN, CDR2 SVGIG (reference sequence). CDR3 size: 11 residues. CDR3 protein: CAWSEELEAFF. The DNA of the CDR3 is TGTGCCTGGAGTGAGGAGCTTGAAGCTTTCTTT.

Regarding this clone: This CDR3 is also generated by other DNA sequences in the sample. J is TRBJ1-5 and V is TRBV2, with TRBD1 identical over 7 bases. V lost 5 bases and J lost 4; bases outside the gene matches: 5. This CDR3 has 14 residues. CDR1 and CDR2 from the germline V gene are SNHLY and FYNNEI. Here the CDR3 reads CASSRGQPNQPQHF. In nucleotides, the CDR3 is TGTGCCAGCAGTAGGGGACAGCCGAATCAGCCCCAGCATTTT.

CDR3 coding DNA: TGTGCCAGCAGCTTAACGGTCCCAAACAATGAGCAGTTCTTC. Translated, it gives CASSLTVPNNEQFF. The chain joins TRBV7-9 to TRBJ2-1; D not certain. The CDR3 totals 14 residues. V lost 2 bases and J lost 5, with 10 bases in between. Germline CDR1 and CDR2: SEHNR and FQNEAQ (reference sequence).

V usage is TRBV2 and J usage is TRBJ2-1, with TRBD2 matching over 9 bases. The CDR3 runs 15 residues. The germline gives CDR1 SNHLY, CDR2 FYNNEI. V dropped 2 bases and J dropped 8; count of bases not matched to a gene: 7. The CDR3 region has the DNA TGTGCCAGCAGTGAATGGGGACTAGCTGGGCATGAGCAGTTCTTC. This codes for CASSEWGLAGHEQFF.

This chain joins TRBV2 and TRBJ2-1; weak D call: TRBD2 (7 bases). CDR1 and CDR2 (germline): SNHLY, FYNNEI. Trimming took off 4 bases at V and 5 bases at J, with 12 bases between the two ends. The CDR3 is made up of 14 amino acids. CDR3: CASSAPGGHNEQFF. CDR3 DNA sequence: TGTGCCAGCAGTGCTCCGGGGGGCCACAATGAGCAGTTCTTC. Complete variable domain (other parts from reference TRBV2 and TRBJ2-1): EPEVTQTPSHQVTQMGQEVILRCVPISNHLYFYWYRQILGQKVEFLVSFYNNEISEKSEIFDDQFSVERPDGSNFTLKIRSTKLEDSAMYFCASSAPGGHNEQFFGPGTRLTVL.